This T cell receptor (beta chain) was documented in a study of cytomegalovirus exposure and HLA in healthy donors (dated by TCRdb to the late 2010s). Background for the entire study: An earlier analysis of roughly 500 of the donors reported 276 Gb of sequence data and some 110 million unique TCR beta sequences obtained from about 170 million T cells. Roughly 300 gigabases of sequencing data and approximately 80 million unique TCR sequences were included in an early release covering around 600 HLA-typed donors. The genetic ancestry cluster associated with self-reported Caucasian donors included over 65% of the roughly 360 genotyped donors. The study aimed to test whether cataloging public T cell receptors could reveal signatures of past pathogen exposure. The study used immunosequencing to profile the T cell repertoires of several hundred subjects and linked those repertoires to cytomegalovirus serostatus. A separate validation cohort of over 95 different subjects was used in addition to the 666-subject first cohort. The study combined high-throughput TCR immunosequencing, statistical association of individual TCRs with disease status, and machine learning to predict cytomegalovirus infection status. To study patterns of TCR occurrence, a later analysis re-analyzed previously published TCR beta repertoires from 600 to 750 donors and added high-resolution HLA genotyping. Rather than drawing on any new phenotypic data, the later analysis identified candidate immune exposures from TCR beta sequences and the way those sequences occurred across donors. In an earlier analysis of 500 to 650 of the donors, high-throughput TCR beta sequencing was used to judge whether each TCR beta V gene segment behaved as functional or pseudogenic. Donor age, sex, ethnicity and CMV serostatus were collected together with the repertoire data. In a later genetic analysis, genome-wide SNP genotypes for about 55% of the roughly 700 donors were used, and that subset was treated as a discovery cohort. All discovery cohort repertoires had been generated using a single sequencing platform. HLA typing covered class I and class II loci at four-digit resolution. The number of donors typed differed by locus, with roughly 620-640 for A, B, C, DRB1 and DQB1, about 500 for DQA1, 600 to 610 for DPA1, and 400 to 490 for DPB1. About 5 DR-DQ haplotypes were handled as single units for association and clustering, since linkage in the cohort was strong. Among roughly 370 genotyped donors of the cohort, an average of 235,054 unique TCR beta nucleotide sequences were sequenced per donor, roughly 18% of them non-productive. Here is what the overall study found, with its caveats: A later genetic analysis associated a missense DCLRE1C variant with V-gene and J-gene trimming of TCR beta chains, and an independent cohort replicated the association. The cohort was sequenced for TCR beta chains only, and without alpha or paired-chain data the features that could be detected were limited. About 17 rarely observed V segments, including chromosome 9 orphons, were excluded from the earlier analysis of some 590 of the donors because counts were too low. Roughly uniform sequencing depth across donors was assumed in presence/absence analyses, although this assumption may not hold. Three of the identified cytomegalovirus-associated TCR beta chains were confirmed in vitro to be specific for cytomegalovirus antigens. A group of highly shared sequence variants was considered likely to be a technical artifact of the sequencing pipeline. According to the authors, the approach could potentially be generalized to other disease states and immunological phenotypes. In a later analysis, TCR association rates were found to vary across HLA loci, with the most associated TCRs seen for DRB1 alleles and the fewest for HLA-C alleles. Immune exposure information for the cohort was limited to CMV serostatus. In a later genetic analysis, fewer N-insertions in productive TCRs were reported among donors in an Asian-associated ancestry cluster than the roughly 700-donor mean. According to a later analysis, parvovirus B19, influenza, CMV and Epstein-Barr virus appeared linked to several top co-occurrence clusters. Most CMV-associated TCR beta chains appeared to be HLA-restricted in a later analysis, and the HLA associations seemed to be driven largely by CMV exposure. In the study, about 150 TCR beta chains were listed as associated with cytomegalovirus. In a later analysis, 15,000 to 20,000 TCR beta sequences were associated with specific HLA alleles at a false discovery rate of 0.05. Correlated functional status among segregating V segments might reflect linkage disequilibrium, but an unknown experimental factor could not be ruled out. Because HLA typing was missing for some donors at each locus, association tests included only the typed subset. Because the 87-base-pair reads could not distinguish some IMGT-functional V segments, including TRBV6-2 and TRBV6-3, those segments were excluded. Cytomegalovirus status was reported to be diagnosed by the classifier with high specificity and sensitivity in both the original and validation cohorts. Most TCR sequences were seen in very few donors, while some public TCRs were found in many individuals. A further reported finding was that TCR beta sequences accurately predicted the HLA-A and HLA-B alleles for most subjects in the first cohort. Broadly in line with IMGT annotations, most TCR beta V segments showed up in productive rearrangements about 87% or about 30% of the time in an earlier analysis of under 700 of the donors. Strong co-occurrence of HLA alleles, especially DR and DQ, made assigning TCR associations to individual alleles difficult. Compared with equally common non-associated chains, HLA-associated TCR beta chains in a later analysis were more clonally expanded and had lower generation probabilities.

Trimming removed 4 bases from V and 0 bases from J, leaving 19 bases between the germline ends. Taken from the germline V gene, the CDR1 and CDR2 loops are SGHAT and FQNNGV. The CDR3 contains 19 residues, cysteine and phenylalanine counted. Only CDR3 DNA is held: 57 bases, read in frame from base 1. In total, 600 or so healthy bone marrow donors made up the cohort. All cohort members were sampled while nominally healthy, although unrecorded immune exposures were likely present. CMV serostatus was recorded as positive for around 300 and negative for about 55% of the roughly 700 cohort members, whereas no CMV serostatus was recorded for the donor in question. A peripheral blood sample was collected from each donor, and TCR beta sequencing was performed on peripheral blood mononuclear cells. Genomic DNA was extracted from the blood cell samples with the Qiagen DNeasy Blood Extraction Kit. Library prep was done by the immunoSEQ multiplex PCR assay. The multiplex PCR relied on a mix of 60 forward primers for TCR Vbeta segments and 13 reverse primers for TCR Jbeta segments. Amplification of the CDR3 region of rearranged TCR beta genes was performed with a multiplex PCR assay on genomic DNA. The amplified TCR beta libraries were sequenced on the Illumina HiSeq System as 87-base-pair reads. The source study handled its data this way. A later analysis counted 65 million to 90 million unique TCR beta chains across the 666 repertoires, and 9.5 million to 11 million of these chains were shared by at least two donors. A nearest-neighbor algorithm error-corrected the raw reads and collapsed the reads into unique sequences, merging closely related sequences to remove PCR and sequencing errors. CDR3 sequences were aligned to IMGT reference sequences to assign V, D and J gene segments. For a sequence to be retained, a match of at least six nucleotides to both a V gene segment and a J gene segment was required. Rearrangements were called productive when the CDR3 lacked stop codons and stayed in frame with V and J; all others were non-productive. CDR3 was defined by IMGT convention, running from the second conserved V-encoded cysteine to the conserved J-encoded phenylalanine. In an earlier analysis of roughly 580 of the donors, sequences lacking an unambiguous match to a single V gene segment were excluded. In an earlier analysis of more than 500 of the donors, a V segment was called functional when productive rearrangements were above 56.7%, and segregating when the standard deviation between donors exceeded 5%. To diagnose cytomegalovirus status from the catalog of TCR beta chain sequences, a statistical classification framework was built. In a later analysis, TCR nucleotide sequences were compared against IMGT/GENE-DB human TR gene sequences so that V and J genes could be assigned. In a later analysis, CDR3 sequences and most-parsimonious VDJ recombination scenarios were assigned using the TCRdist pipeline. A later analysis defined each TCR beta chain by its CDR3 amino acid sequence plus V-gene family, and excluded reads lacking a unique V-gene family. As a way to deal with suspected cross-contamination and a sequencing artifact, a later analysis dropped roughly 620 nucleotide sequences that were highly shared and had low generation probability. In a later analysis, a clonal expansion index for each public chain was calculated from normalized within-repertoire ranks of inferred template counts. In a later analysis, generation probabilities were computed using a VDJ recombination model fitted to out-of-frame rearrangements, and the results were checked against IGoR. In a later analysis, TCR-TCR, TCR-HLA and TCR-CMV co-occurrence was scored with hypergeometric tests, and a repertoire-size bias correction was applied to TCR pairs. To estimate false discovery rates, a later analysis permuted the HLA or CMV assignments 20 times. A later analysis grouped co-occurring TCRs with DBSCAN, adding TCRdist sequence similarity when clustering within HLA-allele-positive subsets. Repertoires with fewer than 30,000 or more than 120,000 public chains were left out of co-occurrence clustering, as were about 5 repertoires with anomalous nucleotide sharing. Entries here come from immuneACCESS through TCRdb and include only in-frame sequences with V and J called. Some clones fail to appear in such tables; in the studies checked, an unresolved V gene covers under half of the shortfall, and the cause of the remainder is unknown. For V, J and clone size, that table is used; D and trimming come from the DNA. This sample gives around 92,000 clones in total; about three quarters of them show up just once. The ten largest clonotypes hold approximately 8.4% of the sample.

About this clone itself: Its antigen remains unidentified. It has no much larger one-base neighbor in the sample; base qualities were not kept.

The origin of this receptor is a human donor in good health. The sequence is built from TRBV11-2 and TRBJ1-6, with the D gene not confidently named. Sequenced: PBMCs. The CDR3 is CASSSDPGGKSSYNSPLHF. The nucleotide sequence is given as TGTGCCAGCAGCTCGGATCCGGGAGGGAAAAGCTCCTATAATTCACCCCTCCACTTT.